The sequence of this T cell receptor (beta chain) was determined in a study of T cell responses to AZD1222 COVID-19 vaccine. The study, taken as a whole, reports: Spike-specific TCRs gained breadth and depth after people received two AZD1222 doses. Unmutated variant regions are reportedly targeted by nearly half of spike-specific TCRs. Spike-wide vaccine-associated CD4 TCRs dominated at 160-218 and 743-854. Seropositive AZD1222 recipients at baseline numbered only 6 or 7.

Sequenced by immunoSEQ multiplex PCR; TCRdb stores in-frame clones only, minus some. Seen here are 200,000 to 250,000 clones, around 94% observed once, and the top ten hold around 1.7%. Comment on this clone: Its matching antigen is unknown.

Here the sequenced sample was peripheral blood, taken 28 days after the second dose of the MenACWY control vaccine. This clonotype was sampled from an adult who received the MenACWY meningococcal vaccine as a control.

CDR3 sequence: CASSQGGINSGANVLTF. DNA for the CDR3: TGCGCCAGCAGCCAAGGTGGCATAAACTCTGGGGCCAACGTCCTGACTTTC. J is TRBJ2-6 and V is TRBV4-3; no reliable D call. CDR1 and CDR2 (germline): LGHNA, YSLEER. The V gene lost 1 base and the J gene lost 0 bases, with 10 bases spanning the gap. This CDR3 comprises 17 residues.